The entry below gives a single T cell receptor beta chain sequence along with its context. Its antigen is undetermined. The data stem from a study of vaccination effects on CD4 cells after COVID-19. Libraries were prepared by immunoSEQ multiplex PCR; TCRdb keeps only in-frame clonotypes and omits some of them. The sample lists roughly 68,000 clones, just under 75% seen once, with around 1.5% in the top ten. Trimming took off 6 bases at V and 5 bases at J, with 15 bases between the two ends. CDR1 MNHEY and CDR2 SVGAGI come from the germline V gene. The CDR3 totals 14 residues. With the ViraFEST assay, the study expanded antigen-specific CD4+ T cells using viral peptide pools, then sequenced them. Culture lasted 10 days before CD4+ T cell isolation. Either the BNT162b2 or mRNA-1273 vaccine was given to participants in two doses.

The origin of this receptor is a human donor who received a COVID-19 vaccine. The source was CD4+ T cells from PBMCs cultured with HCoV-229E spike peptides, collected after COVID-19 vaccination. This chain links TRBV6-5 with TRBJ2-3; maybe TRBD2 (6 bases). The CDR3, as DNA: TGTGCCAGCAGATACGCAGCGGGTGAAGATACGCAGTATTTT. Its protein product is CASRYAAGEDTQYF.